This section outlines one TCR beta chain sequence together with its context. What it binds is not known. The data derive from a study of siplizumab effects on memory and regulatory T cells. Cells that made up the mixed lymphocyte reaction were cocultured at 37°C for around six days. Broader study findings: Major contributors to the alloresponse seemed to be naive T cells, which also appeared more diverse than memory cells. Treatment with siplizumab left mappable alloreactive CD4+ clones averaging roughly 70% Treg-derived, compared with around 26% in controls.

Assay: immunoSEQ multiplex PCR; the TCRdb copy retains only in-frame clones and omits some. The sample holds 3,500 or so clones, about 49% seen once. The germline CDR1 and CDR2 sequences are MNHNS and SASEGT. V lost 6 bases, J lost 4 bases, and 9 bases stayed unmatched. The CDR3 length is 15 residues. Sequencing was performed on CFSE-low (dividing) CD4+ T cells sorted from an allogeneic mixed lymphocyte reaction. The clonotype was recovered from a human donor in good health; the cells came from an allogeneic mixed lymphocyte reaction. This chain joins TRBV6-1 and TRBJ1-2, with TRBD1 matching over 9 bases. DNA of the CDR3: TGTGCCAGCAGGCAACCGGGACAGGGACTCTATGGCTACACCTTC. The encoded protein is CASRQPGQGLYGYTF.